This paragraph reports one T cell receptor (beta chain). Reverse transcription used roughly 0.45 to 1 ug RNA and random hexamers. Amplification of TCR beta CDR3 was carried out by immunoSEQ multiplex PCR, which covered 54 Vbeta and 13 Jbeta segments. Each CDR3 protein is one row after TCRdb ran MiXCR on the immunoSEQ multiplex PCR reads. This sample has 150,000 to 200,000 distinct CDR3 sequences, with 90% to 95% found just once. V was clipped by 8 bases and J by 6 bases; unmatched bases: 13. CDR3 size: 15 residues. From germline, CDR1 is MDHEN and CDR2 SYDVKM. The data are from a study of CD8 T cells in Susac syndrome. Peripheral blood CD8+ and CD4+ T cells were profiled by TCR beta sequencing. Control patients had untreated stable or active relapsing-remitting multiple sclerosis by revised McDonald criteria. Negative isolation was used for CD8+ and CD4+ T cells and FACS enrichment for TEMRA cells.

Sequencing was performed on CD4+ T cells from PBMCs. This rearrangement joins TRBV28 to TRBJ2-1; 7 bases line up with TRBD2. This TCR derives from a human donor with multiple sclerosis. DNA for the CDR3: TGTGCCAGCCATCATATGGGGGGGAAACGCAATGAGCAGTTCTTC. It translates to CASHHMGGKRNEQFF.